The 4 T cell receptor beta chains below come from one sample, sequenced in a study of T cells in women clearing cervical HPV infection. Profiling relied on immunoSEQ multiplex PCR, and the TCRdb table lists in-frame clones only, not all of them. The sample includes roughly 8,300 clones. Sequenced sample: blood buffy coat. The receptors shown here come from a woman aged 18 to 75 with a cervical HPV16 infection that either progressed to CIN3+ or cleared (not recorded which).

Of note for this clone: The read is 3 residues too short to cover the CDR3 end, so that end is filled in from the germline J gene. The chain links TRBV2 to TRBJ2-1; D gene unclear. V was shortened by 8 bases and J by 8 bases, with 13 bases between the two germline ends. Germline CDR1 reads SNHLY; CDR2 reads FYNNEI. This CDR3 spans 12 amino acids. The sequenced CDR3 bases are TGTGCCAGCCTTAGGGTGGGCGATGAG. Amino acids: CASLRVGDE. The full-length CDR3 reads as CASLRVGDEQFF. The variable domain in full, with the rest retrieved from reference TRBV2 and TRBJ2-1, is EPEVTQTPSHQVTQMGQEVILRCVPISNHLYFYWYRQILGQKVEFLVSFYNNEISEKSEIFDDQFSVERPDGSNFTLKIRSTKLEDSAMYFCASLRVGDEQFFGPGTRLTVL.

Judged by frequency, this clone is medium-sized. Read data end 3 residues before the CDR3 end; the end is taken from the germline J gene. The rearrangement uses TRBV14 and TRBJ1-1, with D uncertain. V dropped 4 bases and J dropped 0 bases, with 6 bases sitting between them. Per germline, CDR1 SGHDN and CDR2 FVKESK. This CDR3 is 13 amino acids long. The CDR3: CASSPVMNTEAFF. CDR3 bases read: TGTGCCAGCAGCCCCGTAATGAACACTGAA.

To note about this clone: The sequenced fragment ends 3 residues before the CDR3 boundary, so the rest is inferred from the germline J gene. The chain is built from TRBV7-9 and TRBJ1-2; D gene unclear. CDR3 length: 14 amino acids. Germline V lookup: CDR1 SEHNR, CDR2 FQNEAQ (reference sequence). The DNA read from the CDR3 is TGTGCCAGCAGCTTCGGCGGGAGCGACAATGAC. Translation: CASSFGGSDND. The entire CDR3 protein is CASSFGGSDNDYTF.

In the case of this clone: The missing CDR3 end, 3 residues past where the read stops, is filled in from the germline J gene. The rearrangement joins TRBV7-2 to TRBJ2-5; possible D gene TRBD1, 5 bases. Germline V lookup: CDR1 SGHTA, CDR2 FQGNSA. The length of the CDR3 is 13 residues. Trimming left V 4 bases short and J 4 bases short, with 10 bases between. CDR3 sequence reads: CASSWQGRETQYF. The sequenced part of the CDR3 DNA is TGTGCCAGCAGCTGGCAGGGTCGAGAGACC.